The clone carrying this T cell receptor beta chain was observed a few times. Its antigen is currently unknown. A much bigger clone sits one base away, suggesting this may be a read error. Per germline, CDR1 MNHEY and CDR2 SVGAGI. This CDR3 is built from 16 residues. The sample is drawn from a study of T cells in Graves' hyperthyroidism and ophthalmopathy. Study in general: Peripheral blood was taken when the disease was first diagnosed, before any treatment began. Findings of the study overall: Classification by a 13 V-J model distinguished ophthalmopathy from stable hyperthyroidism.

TCR beta CDR3 regions were amplified from RNA. Researchers ran a first-round RT-PCR on the TCR CDR3 using the HTBI primer set. From the multiplex PCR reads, TCRdb called clonotypes with MiXCR, one entry per CDR3 protein. The repertoire holds a few hundred thousand distinct CDR3 sequences, with approximately 23% as singletons. The genes are TRBV6-5 and TRBJ2-7; 11 positions agree with TRBD2. Sequencing was carried out using blood. The clonotype originates from a woman aged 65 to 85 with Graves' ophthalmopathy. CDR3 bases: TGTGCCAGCGGTTACCTCCTAGCGGGAGGTTCCTACGAGCAGTACTTC. The encoded protein is CASGYLLAGGSYEQYF.